Listed below are T cell receptor beta chains from one sample, sequenced in a study of cytomegalovirus exposure and HLA in healthy donors. The assay was immunoSEQ multiplex PCR, and TCRdb's table has in-frame clones only and misses some. The sample carries roughly 150,000 clones, roughly 80% recorded once. Input material: PBMCs. These receptors came from a boy younger than 10 in good health and CMV-seronegative. The CDR3 runs from the conserved cysteine through the conserved F or W. Each record gives: CDR3 protein, CDR3 DNA, clone size, J gene, D gene, V gene. The D gene is left open where the match is weak. Expanded clones get a size class; other rows say once, few or many, or leave the size out.

CDR3: CASSLTGTGQYEQYF
DNA: TGTGCCAGCAGCTTGACCGGGACAGGGCAGTACGAGCAGTACTTC
size: NA
J: TRBJ2-7
D: TRBD1
V: TRBV5-6

CDR3: CASSQGSQRKTDTQYF
DNA: TGCGCCAGCAGCCAAGGGAGCCAGCGGAAGACAGATACGCAGTATTTT
size: NA
J: TRBJ2-3
D: NA
V: TRBV4-3

CDR3: CASSLAGLAAQETQYF
DNA: TGCGCCAGCAGCTTGGCGGGACTAGCGGCCCAAGAGACCCAGTACTTC
size: NA
J: TRBJ2-5
D: TRBD2
V: TRBV5-1

CDR3: CASSLGAGNQPQHF
DNA: TGTGCCAGCAGCTTAGGTGCAGGGAATCAGCCCCAGCATTTT
size: NA
J: TRBJ1-5
D: NA
V: TRBV11-2

CDR3: CTSSQDKEGGGCTDTQYF
DNA: TGCACCAGCAGCCAAGATAAGGAGGGCGGGGGGTGCACAGATACGCAGTATTTT
size: NA
J: TRBJ2-3
D: NA
V: TRBV1

CDR3: CASSGGEVSGVNEQYF
DNA: TGTGCCAGCAGTGGGGGTGAGGTCTCGGGGGTGAACGAGCAGTACTTC
size: NA
J: TRBJ2-7
D: NA
V: TRBV2

CDR3: CASSVLAGGPGELFF
DNA: TGCGCCAGCAGCGTACTAGCGGGGGGGCCCGGGGAGCTGTTTTTT
size: NA
J: TRBJ2-2
D: TRBD2
V: TRBV5-1

CDR3: CASSRGLEYEQYF
DNA: TGCGCCAGCAGCAGGGGACTAGAATACGAGCAGTACTTC
size: once
J: TRBJ2-7
D: TRBD2
V: TRBV5-1

CDR3: CASNRLAGATNTGELFF
DNA: TGCGCCAGCAACAGACTAGCGGGAGCCACGAACACCGGGGAGCTGTTTTTT
size: NA
J: TRBJ2-2
D: TRBD2
V: TRBV4-3

CDR3: CASSLAIRSTGQGESYEQYF
DNA: TGTGCCAGCAGCTTGGCAATCCGGTCTACGGGACAGGGGGAATCCTACGAGCAGTACTTC
size: NA
J: TRBJ2-7
D: TRBD1
V: TRBV5-5

CDR3: CASSVEGAGNTEAFF
DNA: TGTGCCAGCAGCGTAGAGGGGGCAGGGAACACTGAAGCTTTCTTT
size: few
J: TRBJ1-1
D: TRBD1
V: TRBV9

CDR3: CASSLIGPSGRTDTQYF
DNA: TGTGCCAGCAGCTTAATTGGGCCTAGCGGTCGCACAGATACGCAGTATTTT
size: NA
J: TRBJ2-3
D: TRBD2
V: TRBV7-3

CDR3: CASSLAGLPNYGYTF
DNA: TGTGCCAGCAGCTTGGCCGGGTTACCCAACTATGGCTACACCTTC
size: few
J: TRBJ1-2
D: NA
V: TRBV5-4

CDR3: CASSPQRDTEAFF
DNA: TGTGCCAGCAGCCCCCAACGGGACACTGAAGCTTTCTTT
size: few
J: TRBJ1-1
D: NA
V: TRBV7-6

CDR3: CASSFANTETQYF
DNA: TGTGCCAGCAGCTTTGCAAATACTGAGACCCAGTACTTC
size: NA
J: TRBJ2-5
D: NA
V: TRBV7-9

CDR3: CAISEHNLAGSYNEQFF
DNA: TGTGCCATCAGTGAACATAATCTAGCGGGGAGCTACAATGAGCAGTTCTTC
size: NA
J: TRBJ2-1
D: TRBD2
V: TRBV10-3

CDR3: CATSRDRDRSDTEAFF
DNA: TGTGCCACCAGCAGAGACCGGGACAGGTCGGACACTGAAGCTTTCTTT
size: NA
J: TRBJ1-1
D: TRBD1
V: TRBV15

CDR3: CASSTVLAAEAFF
DNA: TGTGCCAGTAGTACCGTGTTAGCGGCTGAAGCTTTCTTT
size: NA
J: TRBJ1-1
D: NA
V: TRBV19

CDR3: CASSRYLWLTVPYEQYF
DNA: TGTGCCAGCAGTCGTTATCTATGGCTGACAGTTCCCTACGAGCAGTACTTC
size: once
J: TRBJ2-7
D: NA
V: TRBV7-8

CDR3: CASSLGLTEYTDTQYF
DNA: TGCGCCAGCAGCTTGGGACTAACTGAATACACAGATACGCAGTATTTT
size: NA
J: TRBJ2-3
D: NA
V: TRBV5-1

CDR3: CASSLGVGKNIQYF
DNA: TGTGCCAGCAGCCTCGGGGTGGGCAAAAACATTCAGTACTTC
size: NA
J: TRBJ2-4
D: NA
V: TRBV7-3

CDR3: CASSFGVGDHEQFF
DNA: TGTGCCAGCAGCTTCGGCGTCGGGGATCATGAGCAGTTCTTC
size: NA
J: TRBJ2-1
D: NA
V: TRBV5-6

CDR3: CASSPPRGQGANYGYTF
DNA: TGTGCCAGCAGCCCCCCCCGAGGACAGGGGGCTAACTATGGCTACACCTTC
size: NA
J: TRBJ1-2
D: TRBD1
V: TRBV4-2

CDR3: CASSREREDINEQFF
DNA: TGTGCCAGCAGCCGAGAGCGGGAGGATATAAATGAGCAGTTCTTC
size: NA
J: TRBJ2-1
D: TRBD2
V: TRBV7-9

CDR3: CASSKGGLEEKLFF
DNA: TGTGCCAGCAGCAAAGGGGGGCTTGAGGAAAAACTGTTTTTT
size: NA
J: TRBJ1-4
D: NA
V: TRBV21-1

CDR3: CASSTRQGWYSGYTF
DNA: TGTGCCAGCAGTACCCGACAGGGCTGGTACTCCGGCTACACCTTC
size: NA
J: TRBJ1-2
D: TRBD1
V: TRBV6-5

CDR3: CASSHRQGRPGELFF
DNA: TGCGCCAGCAGCCACCGACAGGGACGACCCGGGGAGCTGTTTTTT
size: NA
J: TRBJ2-2
D: TRBD1
V: TRBV4-1

CDR3: CASSEEQGDNSPLHF
DNA: TGTGCCAGCAGTGAAGAGCAGGGGGACAATTCACCCCTCCACTTT
size: NA
J: TRBJ1-6
D: TRBD1
V: TRBV6-1

CDR3: CASTYGNTEAFF
DNA: TGCGCCAGCACTTACGGGAACACTGAAGCTTTCTTT
size: NA
J: TRBJ1-1
D: NA
V: TRBV10-2

CDR3: CASTKMTGLQGEAFF
DNA: TGTGCCAGCACCAAGATGACAGGCCTACAGGGTGAAGCTTTCTTT
size: few
J: TRBJ1-1
D: NA
V: TRBV2

CDR3: CASSVSVDTQYF
DNA: TGTGCCAGCAGTGTCAGTGTGGATACGCAGTATTTT
size: NA
J: TRBJ2-3
D: NA
V: TRBV6-1

CDR3: CASSPKFGETQYF
DNA: TGTGCCAGCAGCCCTAAATTTGGAGAGACCCAGTACTTC
size: NA
J: TRBJ2-5
D: NA
V: TRBV7-9

CDR3: CASSEAALQPSYNEQFF
DNA: TGTGCCAGCAGTGAAGCGGCACTACAACCCTCCTACAATGAGCAGTTCTTC
size: NA
J: TRBJ2-1
D: NA
V: TRBV25-1

CDR3: CASSYRGSAEAFF
DNA: TGTGCCAGCAGTTACCGAGGGAGTGCTGAAGCTTTCTTT
size: few
J: TRBJ1-1
D: NA
V: TRBV6-5

CDR3: CASTAGKEYGYTF
DNA: TGTGCCAGTACGGCGGGCAAGGAATATGGCTACACCTTC
size: NA
J: TRBJ1-2
D: NA
V: TRBV19

CDR3: CSVGRMNTEAFF
DNA: TGCAGCGTTGGGAGGATGAACACTGAAGCTTTCTTT
size: few
J: TRBJ1-1
D: NA
V: TRBV29-1

CDR3: CASTSKPVSVVSHEQFF
DNA: TGTGCCAGTACGTCAAAGCCCGTCAGCGTGGTGAGCCATGAGCAGTTCTTC
size: NA
J: TRBJ2-1
D: NA
V: TRBV19

CDR3: CASSGRESAYEQYF
DNA: TGTGCCAGCAGTGGTCGGGAGTCAGCCTACGAGCAGTACTTC
size: NA
J: TRBJ2-7
D: NA
V: TRBV2

CDR3: CASRKARDSGYEQYF
DNA: TGTGCCAGCAGAAAGGCGAGGGACAGTGGGTACGAGCAGTACTTC
size: NA
J: TRBJ2-7
D: TRBD1
V: TRBV27

CDR3: CASCTSASSYNEQFF
DNA: TGTGCCAGCTGTACTAGCGCTAGCTCCTACAATGAGCAGTTCTTC
size: NA
J: TRBJ2-1
D: TRBD2
V: TRBV27

CDR3: CASSEKTAEAFF
DNA: TGTGCCAGCAGTGAAAAAACAGCTGAAGCTTTCTTT
size: NA
J: TRBJ1-1
D: NA
V: TRBV6-1

CDR3: CASSYSGRGLGETQYF
DNA: TGTGCCAGCAGTTACTCGGGTAGGGGTTTAGGAGAGACCCAGTACTTC
size: NA
J: TRBJ2-5
D: NA
V: TRBV6-6

CDR3: CASRGPGGSRQPQHF
DNA: TGTGCCAGTAGGGGCCCCGGGGGAAGTCGTCAGCCCCAGCATTTT
size: NA
J: TRBJ1-5
D: NA
V: TRBV2

CDR3: CASSVDLGGDLGHPSYNEQFF
DNA: TGTGCCAGCAGCGTAGACCTCGGGGGAGACTTAGGACATCCCTCCTACAATGAGCAGTTCTTC
size: NA
J: TRBJ2-1
D: NA
V: TRBV9

CDR3: CASRPYRGADTGELFF
DNA: TGTGCCAGCCGCCCTTACCGGGGGGCCGACACCGGGGAGCTGTTTTTT
size: NA
J: TRBJ2-2
D: NA
V: TRBV2

CDR3: CASSQDILRAGGAGEQYF
DNA: TGCGCCAGCAGCCAAGATATTTTGAGGGCGGGAGGTGCCGGCGAGCAGTACTTC
size: NA
J: TRBJ2-7
D: TRBD2
V: TRBV4-3

CDR3: CASSWPAREQYF
DNA: TGTGCCAGTAGCTGGCCGGCTAGGGAGCAGTACTTC
size: once
J: TRBJ2-7
D: NA
V: TRBV28

CDR3: CASSLDRGSDTQYF
DNA: TGTGCCAGCAGCCTCGACAGGGGATCAGATACGCAGTATTTT
size: NA
J: TRBJ2-3
D: TRBD1
V: TRBV11-2

CDR3: CASSLRTSGTYEQYF
DNA: TGCGCCAGCAGCCTCCGGACTAGCGGGACCTACGAGCAGTACTTC
size: NA
J: TRBJ2-7
D: TRBD2
V: TRBV5-1

CDR3: CASSEQMSQYF
DNA: TGTGCCAGCAGTGAACAGATGTCGCAGTATTTT
size: NA
J: TRBJ2-3
D: NA
V: TRBV6-1

CDR3: CASGQNTDTQYF
DNA: TGTGCCAGTGGACAGAACACAGATACGCAGTATTTT
size: NA
J: TRBJ2-3
D: NA
V: TRBV27

CDR3: CASSQERGLSPGAQYF
DNA: TGTGCCAGCAGCCAAGAGCGCGGACTAAGTCCTGGGGCCCAGTACTTC
size: NA
J: TRBJ2-5
D: NA
V: TRBV4-2

CDR3: CASSNDGDFTDTQYF
DNA: TGCGCCAGCAGCAACGACGGAGATTTCACAGATACGCAGTATTTT
size: NA
J: TRBJ2-3
D: NA
V: TRBV5-1

CDR3: CASSDSAGGHNEQFF
DNA: TGTGCCAGCAGTGACTCAGCGGGGGGGCACAATGAGCAGTTCTTC
size: NA
J: TRBJ2-1
D: TRBD2
V: TRBV6-4

CDR3: CASRIQTGSPAEQYF
DNA: TGTGCCAGCAGGATACAGACAGGTTCCCCCGCCGAGCAGTACTTC
size: once
J: TRBJ2-7
D: NA
V: TRBV2